These T cell receptor beta chains were read from a single sample in a study of blood T cell repertoires in COVID-19. Repertoires were generated with immunoSEQ multiplex PCR, while TCRdb's copy carries only in-frame clones and drops some. This sample has under 250,000 clones, with approximately 88% found just once. The sample consisted of peripheral blood. These receptors were taken from a man between 40 and 49 years old with acute or convalescent COVID-19. Each CDR3 is given with its conserved first and last residue. The order of the fields is V gene, D gene, J gene, clone size, CDR3 DNA, CDR3 protein. A D gene is named only where the DNA matches it firmly. The size field is filled for only some rows; it gives once, few, many or a size class.

V gene: TRBV4-1; D gene: NA; J gene: TRBJ1-3; clone size: NA; CDR3 DNA: TGCGCCAGCAGCCAAGAGGAGACGGTCCGAAACACCATATATTTT; CDR3 protein: CASSQEETVRNTIYF
V gene: TRBV7-7; D gene: TRBD2; J gene: TRBJ2-1; clone size: once; CDR3 DNA: TGTGCCAGCAGCCCAGGGACTAGCGGGATGAATGAGCAGTTCTTC; CDR3 protein: CASSPGTSGMNEQFF
V gene: TRBV4-2; D gene: NA; J gene: TRBJ1-5; clone size: NA; CDR3 DNA: TGTGCCAGCAGCCTTGTGGGGGGGGGAAATCAGCCCCAGCATTTT; CDR3 protein: CASSLVGGGNQPQHF
V gene: TRBV2; D gene: TRBD2; J gene: TRBJ2-5; clone size: NA; CDR3 DNA: TGTGCCAGCAGTGCAAGACGGGAGGGGACCCAGTACTTC; CDR3 protein: CASSARREGTQYF
V gene: TRBV28; D gene: NA; J gene: TRBJ2-7; clone size: NA; CDR3 DNA: TGTGCCAGCAGTCGCGGGTTTTACGAGCAGTACTTC; CDR3 protein: CASSRGFYEQYF
V gene: TRBV2; D gene: NA; J gene: TRBJ2-2; clone size: NA; CDR3 DNA: TGTGCCAGCAGTGATGAAAAACGGACCGGGGAGCTGTTTTTT; CDR3 protein: CASSDEKRTGELFF
V gene: TRBV19; D gene: NA; J gene: TRBJ2-2; clone size: NA; CDR3 DNA: TGTGCCAGTAGTGCTCGACAGGCCCTAACCGGGGAGCTGTTTTTT; CDR3 protein: CASSARQALTGELFF
V gene: TRBV18; D gene: NA; J gene: TRBJ1-5; clone size: NA; CDR3 DNA: TGTGCCAGCTCGTCTGCGCGGATCTCCGCCCAGCATTTT; CDR3 protein: CASSSARISAQHF
V gene: TRBV28; D gene: NA; J gene: TRBJ1-1; clone size: NA; CDR3 DNA: TGTGCCAGCAGTTTGTTGAGAGGGGGGGGGATGAACACTGAAGCTTTCTTT; CDR3 protein: CASSLLRGGGMNTEAFF
V gene: TRBV29-1; D gene: TRBD1; J gene: TRBJ1-2; clone size: NA; CDR3 DNA: TGCAGCGTCACAGGGGGTCCGGCCTATGGCTACACCTTC; CDR3 protein: CSVTGGPAYGYTF
V gene: TRBV7-9; D gene: TRBD1; J gene: TRBJ2-1; clone size: once; CDR3 DNA: TGTGCCAGCAGCTTAGGCGCAGGGGGCTCGAGGAATGAGCAGTTCTTC; CDR3 protein: CASSLGAGGSRNEQFF
V gene: TRBV28; D gene: NA; J gene: TRBJ1-5; clone size: NA; CDR3 DNA: TGTGCCAGTTCAGGGCCTCGTTTCGACCAGCCCCAGCATTTT; CDR3 protein: CASSGPRFDQPQHF
V gene: TRBV29-1; D gene: TRBD2; J gene: TRBJ2-1; clone size: once; CDR3 DNA: TGCAGCGTTGTGGGACTAGACTTGGGCAATGAGCAGTTCTTC; CDR3 protein: CSVVGLDLGNEQFF
V gene: TRBV19; D gene: NA; J gene: TRBJ2-7; clone size: NA; CDR3 DNA: TGTGCCAGTAGTATTGGAAGCGGCCCCTACGAGCAGTACTTC; CDR3 protein: CASSIGSGPYEQYF
V gene: TRBV5-5; D gene: NA; J gene: TRBJ2-3; clone size: NA; CDR3 DNA: TGTGCCAGCAGCTCCCATAGGGGGGGCATCGGCACAGATACGCAGTATTTT; CDR3 protein: CASSSHRGGIGTDTQYF
V gene: TRBV9; D gene: TRBD2; J gene: TRBJ2-7; clone size: NA; CDR3 DNA: TGTGCCAGCAGCGCAGGTGGGACTAGCGGTTCCTCCTACGAGCAGTACTTC; CDR3 protein: CASSAGGTSGSSYEQYF
V gene: TRBV9; D gene: NA; J gene: TRBJ1-2; clone size: NA; CDR3 DNA: TGTGCCAGCAGCCCCAAAGGGGGAAGAAACTATGGCTACACCTTC; CDR3 protein: CASSPKGGRNYGYTF
V gene: TRBV19; D gene: NA; J gene: TRBJ1-4; clone size: NA; CDR3 DNA: TGTGCCAGTACGGGGGGGATGAAACTGTTTTTT; CDR3 protein: CASTGGMKLFF
V gene: TRBV6-5; D gene: NA; J gene: TRBJ2-7; clone size: NA; CDR3 DNA: TGTGCCACCCACCCGGCGGGGAGTGGGACCTACGAGCAGTACTTC; CDR3 protein: CATHPAGSGTYEQYF
V gene: TRBV7-2; D gene: NA; J gene: TRBJ2-5; clone size: NA; CDR3 DNA: TGTGCCAGCAGCTTATTGCGGGGAAACCAAGAGACCCAGTACTTC; CDR3 protein: CASSLLRGNQETQYF
V gene: TRBV7-9; D gene: NA; J gene: TRBJ1-5; clone size: NA; CDR3 DNA: TGTGCCAGCAGCTTAGGAGGATTGAATCAGCCCCAGCATTTT; CDR3 protein: CASSLGGLNQPQHF
V gene: TRBV7-9; D gene: NA; J gene: TRBJ2-7; clone size: few; CDR3 DNA: TGTGCCAGCAGCGGGCAATTTGAGTACGAGCAGTACTTC; CDR3 protein: CASSGQFEYEQYF
V gene: TRBV6-6; D gene: TRBD1; J gene: TRBJ1-5; clone size: NA; CDR3 DNA: TGTGCCAGCACTCCGACAGGGCAGGGGCAGCCCCAGCATTTT; CDR3 protein: CASTPTGQGQPQHF
V gene: TRBV18; D gene: NA; J gene: TRBJ1-1; clone size: once; CDR3 DNA: TGTGCCAGCTCACCCGAGGGTATGAACACTGAAGCTTTCTTT; CDR3 protein: CASSPEGMNTEAFF
V gene: TRBV4-3; D gene: NA; J gene: TRBJ2-7; clone size: NA; CDR3 DNA: TGCGCCAGCAGCCAAGGAAGTAAAGGGGGATCCTACGAGCAGTACTTC; CDR3 protein: CASSQGSKGGSYEQYF
V gene: TRBV13; D gene: NA; J gene: TRBJ2-7; clone size: NA; CDR3 DNA: TGTGCCAGCAGCCAAGGGACACCACCCTCCTACGAGCAGTACTTC; CDR3 protein: CASSQGTPPSYEQYF